These 21 T cell receptor beta chains originate from one sample sequenced in a study of blood T cell repertoires in COVID-19 (dated by TCRdb to the early 2020s). Receptors were amplified or captured by the immunoSEQ multiplex PCR assay. TCRdb holds this immuneACCESS table with in-frame rearrangements only. Some clones are missing; in checked studies, unresolved V genes explain under half, and the rest has no known cause. The sample table holds just over 300,000 clones, of which roughly 90% were seen once. The top ten clones comprise over 3.5% of the sample. The sequenced sample consisted of PBMCs or T cells enriched from blood (not recorded which). Receptor source: a woman between 18 and 29 years old with acute COVID-19.

This clone appeared a few times. The V and J genes are TRBV2 and TRBJ2-3; no clear D gene. Trimming removed 4 bases at V and 3 bases at J, with 14 bases between. Looked up from germline, CDR1 is SNHLY and CDR2 is FYNNEI. The CDR3 contains 15 residues. The CDR3 region is CASSARALPTDTQYF. CDR3 nucleotide sequence: TGTGCCAGCAGTGCACGAGCGCTGCCTACAGATACGCAGTATTTT.

This clone was picked up a small number of times. This chain connects TRBV18 to TRBJ2-5; 9 bases fit TRBD2. J gave up 13 bases and V 1 base, and 13 bases lay outside the gene matches. The germline V gene has CDR1 KGHSH and CDR2 LQKENI. This CDR3 is built from 15 residues. The chain's CDR3 is CASSPRWLAGNKPYF. CDR3 nucleotides: TGTGCCAGCTCACCACGTTGGCTAGCGGGAAACAAGCCGTACTTC.

As to this clone: Other DNA sequences within the sample encode an identical CDR3. The genes are TRBV9 and TRBJ2-2; no clear D. The CDR3 sequence is 11 residues long. In germline, CDR1 is SGDLS, CDR2 YYNGEE. V lost 2 bases to trimming and J lost 9 bases, with 5 bases between them. Here the CDR3 reads CASSVGRELFF. CDR3 sequence (DNA): TGTGCCAGCAGCGTTGGCAGGGAGCTGTTTTTT. Combining the CDR3 with reference TRBV9 and TRBJ2-2 gives the whole variable domain DSGVTQTPKHLITATGQRVTLRCSPRSGDLSVYWYQQSLDQGLQFLIQYYNGEERAKGNILERFSAQQFPDLHSELNLSSLELGDSALYFCASSVGRELFFGEGSRLTVL.

This chain links TRBV25-1 with TRBJ1-1; D unclear. The V end lost 1 base, the J end lost 6 bases, and 9 bases lay between the germline ends. CDR1 is MGHDK, CDR2 SYGVNS, per germline. CDR3 length: 13 residues. The CDR3 reads CASSEWGVAEAFF. The CDR3 DNA reads TGTGCCAGCAGTGAATGGGGAGTGGCTGAAGCTTTCTTT.

J is TRBJ1-2 and V is TRBV28; the match to TRBD1 covers 7 bases. Germline CDR1 MDHEN, CDR2 SYDVKM. After removal of 4 bases from V and 2 bases from J, the junction contained 7 bases not matched to a gene. This CDR3 has 15 amino acids. CDR3 DNA: TGTGCCAGCAGTTCGTCCGGGACAGCGAACTATGGCTACACCTTC. Translation gives CASSSSGTANYGYTF.

This clone was found once. V usage is TRBV7-2 and J usage is TRBJ1-5; D is perhaps TRBD1 (6 bases). Germline loops: CDR1 SGHTA, CDR2 FQGNSA. This CDR3 spans 16 amino acids. Trimming pared 5 bases from V and 1 base from J, leaving 15 bases between. As DNA, the CDR3 is TGTGCCAGCAGCGCCCAGGGGCAGCTAAGCAATCAGCCCCAGCATTTT. It yields the protein CASSAQGQLSNQPQHF.

This chain uses TRBV7-9 with TRBJ1-4, with D hard to call. CDR3 length: 14 residues. The V end lost 2 bases, the J end lost 8 bases, and 12 bases lay between the germline ends. The V gene's germline CDR1 is SEHNR and CDR2 FQNEAQ (reference sequence). This CDR3 reads CASSLTGFGEKLFF. CDR3 nucleotides: TGTGCCAGCAGCTTAACTGGGTTCGGGGAAAAACTGTTTTTT.

The chain carries TRBV4-1 and TRBJ1-4, with 7 bases aligning to TRBD1. This CDR3 comprises 17 residues. Germline V gene lookup returns CDR1 MGHRA and CDR2 YSYEKL. V lost 0 bases and J lost 4; bases outside the gene matches: 8. In nucleotides, the CDR3 is TGCGCCAGCAGCCAAGACCGTAACAGGGGCCTTAATGAAAAACTGTTTTTT. This codes for CASSQDRNRGLNEKLFF.

The rearrangement joins TRBV10-3 to TRBJ1-4; possibly TRBD1 for D (5 bases). The CDR3 covers 16 residues. Germline CDR1 ENHRY, CDR2 SYGVKD. V was shortened by 0 bases and J by 4 bases, with 12 bases between the two germline ends. CDR3 sequence: CAISESPGGINEKLFF. The CDR3 bases are TGTGCCATCAGTGAGTCTCCCGGGGGTATTAATGAAAAACTGTTTTTT.

J is TRBJ2-1 and V is TRBV27; D unresolved. Germline V gene lookup returns CDR1 MNHEY and CDR2 SMNVEV (reference sequence). The V end was cut by 2 bases, the J end by 0 bases, with 5 bases between. The CDR3 is 14 amino acids. CDR3 in DNA: TGTGCCAGCAGTTTAACCAGCTCCTACAATGAGCAGTTCTTC. Amino acids: CASSLTSSYNEQFF.

CDR3 residues: CASSWPLGSNYEQYF. CDR3 coding DNA: TGTGCCAGCAGTTGGCCCCTCGGGAGCAACTACGAGCAGTACTTC. This chain uses TRBV27 with TRBJ2-7, with D possibly TRBD2 on 6 matching bases. V dropped 4 bases and J dropped 3 bases, with 16 bases sitting between them. The CDR3 runs to 15 residues. Germline V gives CDR1 MNHEY, CDR2 SMNVEV (reference sequence).

The chain couples TRBV15 to TRBJ1-1; 12 nucleotides align to TRBD1. The CDR3 length is 17 residues. Germline-derived CDR1 and CDR2 are LNHNV and YYDKDF (reference sequence). Trimming took 3 bases from V and 3 from J; bases not matched to a gene: 8. In DNA form, the CDR3 reads TGTGCCACCAGCAGGGGCCGGGACAGGGGGCTTGACACTGAAGCTTTCTTT. It yields the protein CATSRGRDRGLDTEAFF.

This clone has only one observation. The rearrangement uses TRBV28 and TRBJ2-1, with 7 bases that match TRBD2. Looked up from germline, CDR1 is MDHEN and CDR2 is SYDVKM. V lost 8 bases and J lost 8; bases outside the gene matches: 9. The CDR3 covers 13 residues. DNA of the CDR3: TGTGCCAGCGCCGAGCGGGGTTTCGATGAGCAGTTCTTC. As protein: CASAERGFDEQFF.

This clone was seen only a few times. The gene calls are TRBV25-1 and TRBJ1-2; D perhaps matches TRBD1 (5 bases). V lost 2 bases, J lost 6 bases, and 13 bases lay in between. The germline CDR1 and CDR2 sequences are MGHDK and SYGVNS. This CDR3 region has 14 residues. The CDR3: CASSEPGRVDGYTF. CDR3 nucleotides: TGTGCCAGCAGTGAACCCGGCAGGGTGGATGGCTACACCTTC.

Of note for this clone: In the same sample, other DNA sequences code for this CDR3. The rearrangement uses TRBV5-1 and TRBJ1-2; a weak D match, TRBD1 (6 bases). This CDR3 has 14 amino acids. Germline values: CDR1 SGHRS, CDR2 YFSETQ. With 4 bases removed from V and 4 bases from J, the gap between germline ends came to 14 bases. The CDR3 DNA follows: TGCGCCAGCAGCCCTTCAGGGGCTGGCTATGGCTACACCTTC. It codes for CASSPSGAGYGYTF.

V gene TRBV18 combines with J gene TRBJ2-1; 7 bases align to TRBD2. Germline V gene sequence: CDR1 KGHSH, CDR2 LQKENI. The V segment lost 3 bases and the J segment 7 bases; nucleotides outside the gene matches: 3. The CDR3 sequence is 13 residues long. The DNA for the CDR3 is TGTGCCAGCTCACCCTCTAGCGGAAATGAGCAGTTCTTC. It translates to CASSPSSGNEQFF.

The genes are TRBV19 and TRBJ2-3, with D perhaps TRBD2 (5 bases). V was trimmed by 8 bases and J by 6 bases, leaving 12 bases between them. The length of the CDR3 is 12 residues. Germline V CDR1 and CDR2: LNHDA, SQIVND (reference sequence). CDR3 sequence: CASLATADTQYF. Written as DNA, the CDR3 is TGTGCCAGTCTAGCTACTGCGGATACGCAGTATTTT. Looking up the rest from reference TRBV19 and TRBJ2-3 gives the full variable domain: DGGITQSPKYLFRKEGQNVTLSCEQNLNHDAMYWYRQDPGQGLRLIYYSQIVNDFQKGDIAEGYSVSREKKESFPLTVTSAQKNPTAFYLCASLATADTQYFGPGTRLTVL.

The chain recombines TRBV6-5 with TRBJ1-1; D remains ambiguous. The germline CDR1 and CDR2 sequences are MNHEY and SVGAGI. This CDR3 is built from 15 residues. Trimming took 6 bases from V and 1 from J, leaving 15 bases between them. The CDR3 loop reads CASRRLESGNTEAFF. The DNA of the CDR3 is TGTGCCAGCAGACGCTTGGAGAGCGGGAACACTGAAGCTTTCTTT.

This sequence joins TRBV5-1 and TRBJ2-1; a weak D match, TRBD2 (5 bases). The CDR3 has 14 amino acids. In germline, CDR1 is SGHRS, CDR2 YFSETQ. The germline V and J ends were trimmed by 2 bases and 12 bases, with 18 bases remaining between them. DNA for the CDR3: TGCGCCAGCAGCTTCGGACCCCCTGAGGGCGGGCAGTTCTTC. Amino acids: CASSFGPPEGGQFF.

The chain couples TRBV11-3 to TRBJ1-6; D is unclear. This CDR3 is 16 amino acids long. Trimming left V 4 bases short and J 7 bases short, with 17 bases between. Per germline, CDR1 SGHNT and CDR2 YENEEA. CDR3 in amino acids: CASSSPSGVRNSPLHF. The CDR3 coding sequence is TGTGCCAGCAGCTCCCCGAGCGGGGTACGGAATTCACCCCTCCACTTT. Full variable domain (rest looked up from reference TRBV11-3 and TRBJ1-6): EAGVVQSPRYKIIEKKQPVAFWCNPISGHNTLYWYLQNLGQGPELLIRYENEEAVDDSQLPKDRFSAERLKGVDSTLKIQPAELGDSAVYLCASSSPSGVRNSPLHFGNGTRLTVT.

The genes are TRBV6-2 or TRBV6-3 and TRBJ2-7, with 9 bases identical to TRBD1. In germline, CDR1 is MNHEY, CDR2 SVGEGT. Trimming at V came to 5 bases and at J to 3 bases, leaving 2 bases not matched to a gene. The CDR3 is 13 residues long. The chain's CDR3 is CASSRTGDYEQYF. CDR3 bases: TGTGCCAGCAGTCGGACAGGGGACTACGAGCAGTACTTC.